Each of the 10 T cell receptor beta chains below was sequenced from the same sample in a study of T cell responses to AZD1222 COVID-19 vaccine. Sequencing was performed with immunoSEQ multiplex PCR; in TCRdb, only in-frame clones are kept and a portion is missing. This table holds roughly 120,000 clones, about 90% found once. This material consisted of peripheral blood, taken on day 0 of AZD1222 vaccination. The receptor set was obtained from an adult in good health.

The CDR3 nucleotides are TGTGCCAGCAGGCCAGGGGCCGCGGGCTACACCTTC. Its translation: CASRPGAAGYTF. This chain connects TRBV25-1 to TRBJ1-2, with D possibly being TRBD1 (6 bases). Germline V gene lookup returns CDR1 MGHDK and CDR2 SYGVNS. V shed 6 bases and J shed 8 bases, with 13 bases lying between them. The CDR3 extends over 12 amino acids.

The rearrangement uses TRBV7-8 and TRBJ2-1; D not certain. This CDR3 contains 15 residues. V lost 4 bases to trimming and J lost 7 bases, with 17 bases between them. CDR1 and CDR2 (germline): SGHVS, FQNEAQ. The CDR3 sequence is CASSSVASRGNEQFF. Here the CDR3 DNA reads TGTGCCAGCAGCTCCGTAGCTTCGAGAGGAAATGAGCAGTTCTTC.

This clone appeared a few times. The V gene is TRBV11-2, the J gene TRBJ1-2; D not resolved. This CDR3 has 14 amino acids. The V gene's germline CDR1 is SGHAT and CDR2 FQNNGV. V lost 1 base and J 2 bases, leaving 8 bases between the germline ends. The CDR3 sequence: CASSLGGVNYGYTF. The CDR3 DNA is TGTGCCAGCAGCTTAGGGGGAGTAAACTATGGCTACACCTTC.

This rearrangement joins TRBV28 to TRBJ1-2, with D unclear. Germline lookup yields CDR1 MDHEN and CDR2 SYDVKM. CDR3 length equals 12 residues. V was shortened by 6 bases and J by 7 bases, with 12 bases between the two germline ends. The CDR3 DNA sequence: TGTGCCAGCAGACTCGGTATCGCTGGCTACACCTTC. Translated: CASRLGIAGYTF.

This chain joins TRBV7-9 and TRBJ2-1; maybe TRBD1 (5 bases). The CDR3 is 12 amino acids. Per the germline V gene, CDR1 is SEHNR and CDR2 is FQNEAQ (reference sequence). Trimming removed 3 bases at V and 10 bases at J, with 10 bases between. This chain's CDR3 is CASSFLGEEQFF. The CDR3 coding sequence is TGTGCCAGCAGCTTCTTAGGGGAAGAGCAGTTCTTC.

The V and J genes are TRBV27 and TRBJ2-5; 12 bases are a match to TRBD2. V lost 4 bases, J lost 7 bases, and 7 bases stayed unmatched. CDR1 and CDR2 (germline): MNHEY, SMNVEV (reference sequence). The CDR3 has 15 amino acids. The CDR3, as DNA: TGTGCCAGCAGTTCGCGGACTAGCGGGGAAGGGACCCAGTACTTC. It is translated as CASSSRTSGEGTQYF.

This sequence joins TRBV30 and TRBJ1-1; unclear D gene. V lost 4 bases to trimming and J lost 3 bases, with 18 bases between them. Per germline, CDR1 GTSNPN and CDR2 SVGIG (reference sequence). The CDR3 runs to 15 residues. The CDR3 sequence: CAWTSRGPPHTEAFF. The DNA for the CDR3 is TGTGCCTGGACTTCTCGCGGGCCCCCGCACACTGAAGCTTTCTTT.

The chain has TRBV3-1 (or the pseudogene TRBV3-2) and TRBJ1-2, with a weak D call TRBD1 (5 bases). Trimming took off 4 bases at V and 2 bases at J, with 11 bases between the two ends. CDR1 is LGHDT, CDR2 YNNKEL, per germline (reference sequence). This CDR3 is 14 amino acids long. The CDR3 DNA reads TGTGCCAGCAGCCCGGGGGGAAAGAACTATGGCTACACCTTC. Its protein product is CASSPGGKNYGYTF.

As DNA, the CDR3 is TGTGCCAGTAGTATCGGGCAGGGTGCGGACATTCAGTACTTC. It codes for CASSIGQGADIQYF. The rearrangement uses TRBV19 and TRBJ2-4; maybe TRBD1 (5 bases). The germline V gene has CDR1 LNHDA and CDR2 SQIVND (reference sequence). V lost 3 bases, J lost 8 bases, and 14 bases lay in between. The CDR3 loop spans 14 amino acids.

The DNA for the CDR3 is TGTGCCAGTAGTGTGGGGTCAAACTCCTACGAGCAGTACTTC. This translates into CASSVGSNSYEQYF. V gene TRBV19 combines with J gene TRBJ2-7; D is uncertain. This CDR3 is 14 amino acids long. With 5 bases removed from V and 0 bases from J, the gap between germline ends came to 11 bases. The germline gives CDR1 LNHDA, CDR2 SQIVND (reference sequence).